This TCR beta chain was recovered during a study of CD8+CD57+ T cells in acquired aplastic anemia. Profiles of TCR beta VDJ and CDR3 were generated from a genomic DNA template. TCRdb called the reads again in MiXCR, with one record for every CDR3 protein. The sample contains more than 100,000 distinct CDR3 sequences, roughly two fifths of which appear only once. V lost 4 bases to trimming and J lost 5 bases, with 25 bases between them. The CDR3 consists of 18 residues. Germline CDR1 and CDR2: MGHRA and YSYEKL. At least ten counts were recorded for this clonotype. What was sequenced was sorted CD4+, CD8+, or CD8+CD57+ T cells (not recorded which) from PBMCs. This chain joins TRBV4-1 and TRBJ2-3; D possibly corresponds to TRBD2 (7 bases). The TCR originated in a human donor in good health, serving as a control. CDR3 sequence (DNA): TGCGCCAGCAGCCCTTGGCGGGGGTTTGGGGGGGCCAGAGATACGCAGTATTTT. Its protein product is CASSPWRGFGGARDTQYF.